The next 8 T cell receptor beta chains were all read from a single sample in a study of vaccination effects on CD4 cells after COVID-19. Antigens of these TCRs are unknown. Here immunoSEQ multiplex PCR was the method, and the copy in TCRdb shows in-frame clones only, minus some. The sample contains fewer than 85,000 clones, over 70% of which appear only once. CD4+ T cell isolation took place after more than eight days of culture. Either the mRNA-1273 or the BNT162b2 vaccine was given to participants as two doses. The sequencing here drew on CD4+ T cells from PBMCs cultured without peptide, taken after COVID-19 vaccination. All receptors derive from a human donor who received a COVID-19 vaccine.

V gene TRBV19 combines with J gene TRBJ1-3, with D perhaps TRBD1 (6 bases). The CDR3 has 13 residues. V dropped 10 bases and J dropped 4 bases, with 14 bases sitting between them. Germline CDR1 reads LNHDA; CDR2 reads SQIVND (reference sequence). As DNA, the CDR3 is TGTGCCACTTACAGGGCTCCCGGAAACACCATATATTTT. This sequence encodes CATYRAPGNTIYF.

The gene calls are TRBV2 and TRBJ1-1, with D unclear. The CDR3 is 13 amino acids. In germline, CDR1 is SNHLY, CDR2 FYNNEI. The V end lost 6 bases, the J end lost 0 bases, and 8 bases lay between the germline ends. CDR3 bases: TGTGCCAGCAGATGGACTGTGAACACTGAAGCTTTCTTT. Protein: CASRWTVNTEAFF.

V gene TRBV5-8 combines with J gene TRBJ2-3; TRBD2 is a possible D gene (7 bases). CDR1 SGHTS and CDR2 YDEGEE come from the germline V gene. Trimming pared 4 bases from V and 10 bases from J, leaving 16 bases between. The CDR3 length is 13 residues. CDR3 in DNA: TGTGCCAGCAGCCCTTGGGGGGGCTCGGCGCAGTATTTT. Translating gives CASSPWGGSAQYF.

The V call is TRBV7-3, the J call TRBJ2-1; 9 bases agree with TRBD1. V lost 1 base to trimming and J lost 7 bases; unmatched junction nucleotides: 11. Looked up from germline, CDR1 is SGHTA and CDR2 is FQGTGA. The CDR3 extends over 17 amino acids. In DNA form, the CDR3 reads TGTGCCAGCAGCTTAAGTACAGGGGGCCCTCTGCGAAATGAGCAGTTCTTC. It specifies CASSLSTGGPLRNEQFF.

V gene TRBV29-1 combines with J gene TRBJ2-3, with 10 positions matching TRBD2. The CDR3 is 14 residues long. Germline assignment: CDR1 SQVTM and CDR2 ANQGSEA. After removal of 7 bases from V and 0 bases from J, the junction contained 4 bases not matched to a gene. The CDR3 bases are TGCAGCGCCAATAGCGGGGGGAGCACAGATACGCAGTATTTT. Translated, it gives CSANSGGSTDTQYF.

The V gene is TRBV9, the J gene TRBJ2-5, with D possibly matching TRBD1 (5 bases). V dropped 2 bases and J dropped 6 bases, with 14 bases sitting between them. From germline, CDR1 is SGDLS and CDR2 YYNGEE. There are 14 residues in the CDR3. The CDR3 DNA is TGTGCCAGCAGCGTTACAGGTGATTTGAAGACCCAGTACTTC. It translates to CASSVTGDLKTQYF.

The DNA of the CDR3 is TGTGCCAGCAGCTTAGATCGGGGGGGACTCTATGGCTACACCTTC. Its translation is CASSLDRGGLYGYTF. The genes are TRBV7-2 and TRBJ1-2, with D possibly being TRBD1 (5 bases). Trimming took off 1 base at V and 4 bases at J, with 13 bases between the two ends. This CDR3 has 15 residues. The V gene's germline CDR1 is SGHTA and CDR2 FQGNSA.

This clone was counted a few times. The chain has TRBV15 and TRBJ2-3; D is perhaps TRBD1 (6 bases). V was pared by 3 bases and J by 1 base, with 14 bases between. Germline V gene sequence: CDR1 LNHNV, CDR2 YYDKDF (reference sequence). The CDR3 has 16 residues. The CDR3: CATSSGSRQGTDTQYF. The DNA of the CDR3 is TGTGCCACCAGCAGTGGGTCACGACAGGGCACAGATACGCAGTATTTT.